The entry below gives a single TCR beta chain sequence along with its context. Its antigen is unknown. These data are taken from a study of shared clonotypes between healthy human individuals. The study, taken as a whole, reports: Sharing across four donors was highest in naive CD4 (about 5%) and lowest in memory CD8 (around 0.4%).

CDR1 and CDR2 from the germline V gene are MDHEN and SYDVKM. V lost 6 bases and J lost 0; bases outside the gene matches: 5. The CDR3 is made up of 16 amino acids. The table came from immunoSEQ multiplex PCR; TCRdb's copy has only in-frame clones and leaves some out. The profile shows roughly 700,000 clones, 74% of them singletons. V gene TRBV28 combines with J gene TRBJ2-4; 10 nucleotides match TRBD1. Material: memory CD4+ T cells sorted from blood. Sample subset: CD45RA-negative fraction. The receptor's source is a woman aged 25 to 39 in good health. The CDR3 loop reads CASSVGTGVAKNIQYF. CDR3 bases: TGTGCCAGCAGCGTTGGGACAGGGGTAGCCAAAAACATTCAGTACTTC.